Following are 17 T cell receptor beta chains from one sample sequenced in a study of neurological immune-mediated disorders. TCRdb re-derived calls from the 5' RACE reads in MiXCR, one entry per CDR3 protein. The table records roughly 62,000 distinct CDR3 sequences, approximately 10% of them present only once. Sequenced input: PBMCs. Receptors were obtained from a man in his fifties or sixties in good health.

This chain uses TRBV21-1 with TRBJ1-5. TRBV21-1 represents a pseudogene. The CDR3 extends over 14 amino acids. The CDR3: CARKGLFLHQHQHF. Here the CDR3 DNA reads TGTGCAAGGAAAGGACTGTTCCTTCATCAGCACCAGCATTTT.

The table lists this clonotype with many counts. J is TRBJ1-3 and V is TRBV6-6; D unresolved. The CDR3 runs to 12 residues. Trimming shortened V by 6 bases and J by 7 bases, and 10 bases separated the two germline ends. Germline CDR1 is MNHNY and CDR2 is SVGAGI (reference sequence). CDR3 amino acids: CASSPSPNTIYF. CDR3 coding DNA: TGTGCCAGCAGCCCAAGTCCGAACACCATATATTTT.

This clonotype was seen many times. J is TRBJ2-5 and V is TRBV7-8, with 8 bases fitting TRBD1. CDR3 length: 15 amino acids. Germline V gene sequence: CDR1 SGHVS, CDR2 FQNEAQ. The ends lost 5 bases at V and 4 bases at J; junction bases unmatched: 9. The CDR3 sequence is CASSPDRGGRETQYF. CDR3 in DNA: TGTGCCAGCAGCCCCGACAGGGGCGGTCGAGAGACCCAGTACTTC.

This clonotype has ten or more counts. V usage is TRBV28 and J usage is TRBJ2-5; TRBD2 matches at 7 bases. The length of the CDR3 is 15 residues. CDR1 is MDHEN, CDR2 SYDVKM, per germline. The V segment lost 3 bases and the J segment 3 bases; nucleotides outside the gene matches: 7. The CDR3 region has the DNA TGTGCCAGCAGTTTCGGACTAGGGGTAAAAGAGACCCAGTACTTC. It encodes CASSFGLGVKETQYF.

In this sample, this clonotype turned up many times. The chain has TRBV20-1 and TRBJ1-6; 9 bases agree with TRBD1. The CDR3 extends over 14 amino acids. CDR1 and CDR2 from the germline V gene are DFQATT and SNEGSKA (reference sequence). V trimming: 6 bases; J trimming: 10 bases; junction bases outside the gene matches: 10. DNA for the CDR3: TGCAGTGCCTCTGCCGGGACAGGGAACTCACCCCTCCACTTT. This encodes CSASAGTGNSPLHF.

This clonotype was seen at least ten times. This rearrangement joins TRBV20-1 to TRBJ2-7; D perhaps matches TRBD1 (5 bases). The CDR3 loop spans 14 amino acids. Germline values: CDR1 DFQATT, CDR2 SNEGSKA (reference sequence). V lost 3 bases and J 3 bases, leaving 15 bases between the germline ends. CDR3: CSASGAGLFYEQYF. CDR3 coding DNA: TGCAGTGCTAGTGGGGCAGGTCTTTTCTACGAGCAGTACTTC.

This clonotype showed up many times. The junction departs from the called germline gene at one end, perhaps through a read error. The chain combines TRBV20-1 with TRBJ2-7; possible D gene TRBD1, 5 bases. The CDR3 contains 12 residues. Germline V lookup: CDR1 DFQATT, CDR2 SNEGSKA (reference sequence). CDR3 sequence (DNA): TGCAGTGCCCGACAGAACTCCTACGATCAGTACTTC. This sequence encodes CSARQNSYDQYF.

The sample holds many counts of this clonotype. The chain employs TRBV20-1 and TRBJ2-5; 8 bases fit TRBD1. The trim removed 1 base at V and 4 bases at J, leaving 2 bases unmatched. This CDR3 has 13 amino acids. In germline, CDR1 is DFQATT, CDR2 SNEGSKA (reference sequence). CDR3 nucleotides: TGCAGTGCTAGAGGGACAGGGAGAGAGACCCAGTACTTC. It encodes CSARGTGRETQYF.

This clonotype was counted many times. The CDR3 region is CSARVTAYISGNTIYF. Here the CDR3 DNA reads TGCAGTGCTAGAGTAACCGCATATATCTCTGGAAACACCATATATTTT. V usage is TRBV20-1 and J usage is TRBJ1-3; D is unresolved. CDR3 length: 16 residues. V dropped 1 base and J dropped 0 bases, with 13 bases sitting between them. Germline V CDR1 and CDR2: DFQATT, SNEGSKA (reference sequence).

This clonotype was found many times. The chain links TRBV7-2 to TRBJ1-3; D call uncertain. Germline CDR1 and CDR2: SGHTA and FQGNSA. The CDR3 spans 14 residues. Trimming removed 1 base at V and 4 bases at J, with 8 bases between. CDR3 DNA: TGTGCCAGCAGCTTAGTCCGGGAAGGAAACACCATATATTTT. Amino acid sequence: CASSLVREGNTIYF.

This clonotype was seen once. Being one base from a much bigger clone, this may be a read error. This chain uses TRBV11-2 with TRBJ1-1; 7 positions match TRBD1. Trimming cost V 5 bases and J 3 bases; bases outside gene matches: 9. Germline V lookup: CDR1 SGHAT, CDR2 FQNNGV. The CDR3 sequence is 15 residues long. The CDR3 reads CASSIPSTGHTEAFF. DNA for the CDR3: TGTGCCAGCAGCATACCCTCGACAGGGCACACTGAAGCTTTCTTT.

This clonotype was counted between two and nine times. A much larger clone differs by one base, so this may be a read error. This chain links TRBV7-3 with TRBJ2-2; 7 bases fit TRBD1. Germline V gives CDR1 SGHTA, CDR2 FQGTGA. This CDR3 region has 15 residues. CDR3 loop: CASNNPTGPTGDLFF. In DNA form, the CDR3 reads TGTGCCAGCAACAATCCGACAGGGCCCACCGGGGATCTGTTTTTT.

The chain combines TRBV29-1 with TRBJ1-1; D is perhaps TRBD1 (6 bases). The germline V and J ends were trimmed by 3 bases and 1 base, with 9 bases remaining between them. CDR1 and CDR2 from the germline V gene are SQVTM and ANQGSEA. The CDR3 extends over 13 amino acids. DNA of the CDR3: TGCAGCGTTGATCGGGACACGAACACTGAAGCTTTCTTT. Its protein is CSVDRDTNTEAFF.

The table lists this clonotype with many counts. The chain carries TRBV25-1 and TRBJ2-5; D might be TRBD1 or TRBD2, each matching 5 bases. Between the trimmed V and J ends, which lost 2 bases and 0 bases, there was a span of 10 bases. The CDR3 contains 15 residues. In germline, CDR1 is MGHDK, CDR2 SYGVNS. Here the CDR3 DNA reads TGTGCCAGCAGTGAACGGGGCCCTGACCAAGAGACCCAGTACTTC. Its translation: CASSERGPDQETQYF.

Many counts were recorded for this clonotype. This may arise from a read error, as a much more abundant clone is one base away. V usage is TRBV7-9 and J usage is TRBJ1-5, with 7 bases aligning to TRBD1. This CDR3 spans 15 amino acids. The germline gives CDR1 SEHNR, CDR2 FQNEAQ (reference sequence). The CDR3 DNA follows: TGTGTCAGCAGCTTGGCAGGGGGTGGCAATCAGCCCCAGCATTTT. It encodes CVSSLAGGGNQPQHF.

At least ten counts were recorded for this clonotype. This chain uses TRBV28 with TRBJ1-2; unclear D gene. V lost 8 bases and J 8 bases, leaving 9 bases between the germline ends. CDR1 and CDR2 (germline): MDHEN, SYDVKM. This CDR3 spans 10 amino acids. The chain's CDR3 is CASRREGYTF. Here the CDR3 DNA reads TGTGCCAGCCGACGAGAGGGCTACACCTTC.

The sample holds many counts of this clonotype. V usage is TRBV5-4 and J usage is TRBJ2-1; 8 positions match TRBD1. The CDR3 spans 15 residues. Losses at the gene ends were 4 bases for V and 4 bases for J; bases not matched to a gene: 7. Germline CDR1 is SGHNT and CDR2 is YYREEE (reference sequence). The CDR3 DNA follows: TGTGCCAGCAGCACACAGGGGGTACTTTACAATGAGCAGTTCTTC. It encodes CASSTQGVLYNEQFF.